Below, 26 T cell receptor beta chains from the same sample are listed, as sequenced in a study of blood T cell repertoires in COVID-19. Produced via immunoSEQ multiplex PCR; TCRdb's table is partial and in-frame only. The table has over 200,000 clones, roughly nine tenths seen once. Material for sequencing was PBMCs or T cells enriched from blood (not recorded which). The source is a woman aged 45-65 years in a cohort exposed to, infected with or recovered from COVID-19 (not recorded which).

This chain joins TRBV12-5 and TRBJ2-2; D unclear. Germline V CDR1 and CDR2: LGHNT, FRNRAP. V was pared by 1 base and J by 7 bases, with 7 bases between. The CDR3 has 13 residues. CDR3 nucleotide sequence: TGTGCTAGTGGTTTGGAAGCCCTCGGGGAGCTGTTTTTT. Amino acid sequence: CASGLEALGELFF.

There are a few counts of this clone. The chain recombines TRBV23-1 with TRBJ1-2, with no clear D. TRBV23-1 is identified as an open reading frame with a role that is uncertain. This CDR3 has 14 amino acids. Trimming took off 8 bases at V and 4 bases at J, with 17 bases between the two ends. CDR3 loop: CASEPGERGYGYTF. DNA for the CDR3: TGCGCCAGCGAGCCGGGTGAGAGAGGCTATGGCTACACCTTC.

The J gene is TRBJ1-2, the V gene TRBV28; D is possibly TRBD1 (5 bases). Germline V lookup: CDR1 MDHEN, CDR2 SYDVKM. V was cut by 2 bases and J by 8 bases, with 12 bases left in between. The CDR3 sequence is 13 residues long. CDR3 DNA sequence: TGTGCCAGCAGTTTAGGAGGGGTGGACGGCTACACCTTC. It encodes CASSLGGVDGYTF.

This clone was detected a few times. The chain has TRBV4-3 and TRBJ2-5; D perhaps matches TRBD1 (5 bases). The V gene's germline CDR1 is LGHNA and CDR2 YSLEER. The length of the CDR3 is 16 residues. Trimming pared 0 bases from V and 2 bases from J, leaving 13 bases between. CDR3 coding DNA: TGCGCCAGCAGCCAAGATGCCCGACAGTGGCAAGAGACCCAGTACTTC. Translating gives CASSQDARQWQETQYF.

The chain carries TRBV5-4 and TRBJ2-3; the D gene is possibly TRBD2 (6 bases). The germline CDR1 and CDR2 sequences are SGHNT and YYREEE (reference sequence). This CDR3 is built from 13 residues. Trimming shortened V by 5 bases and J by 4 bases, and 11 bases separated the two germline ends. CDR3 residues: CASSRDFADTQYF. In DNA, the CDR3 is TGTGCCAGCAGTCGGGACTTTGCAGATACGCAGTATTTT.

The chain couples TRBV7-6 to TRBJ2-3; 7 nucleotides match TRBD2. This CDR3 contains 17 residues. V gave up 2 bases and J gave up 5 bases; unmatched junction bases: 13. Germline-derived CDR1 and CDR2 are SGHVS and FNYEAQ. This CDR3 is CASSLRAETGEGDTQYF. The CDR3 region has the DNA TGTGCCAGCAGCTTAAGGGCAGAGACGGGGGAGGGAGATACGCAGTATTTT.

The J gene is TRBJ2-6, the V gene TRBV7-3, with D possibly TRBD1 on 6 matching bases. The CDR3 spans 15 residues. V gave up 3 bases and J gave up 2 bases, with 8 bases separating them. In germline, CDR1 is SGHTA, CDR2 FQGTGA. The CDR3 sequence is CASSLRTAGANVLTF. For the CDR3, the DNA is TGTGCCAGCAGCTTGCGGACAGCTGGGGCCAACGTCCTGACTTTC.

CDR3: CASSLTGGRLNNSPLHF. The DNA for the CDR3 is TGTGCCAGCTCTCTTACAGGGGGCCGGCTCAATAATTCACCCCTCCACTTT. This chain joins TRBV18 and TRBJ1-6; 9 bases match TRBD1. The CDR3 has 17 amino acids. Trimming cost V 6 bases and J 5 bases; bases outside gene matches: 11. Per germline, CDR1 KGHSH and CDR2 LQKENI. The full variable domain, its missing parts supplied by reference TRBV18 and TRBJ1-6, is NAGVMQNPRHLVRRRGQEARLRCSPMKGHSHVYWYRQLPEEGLKFMVYLQKENIIDESGMPKERFSAEFPKEGPSILRIQQVVRGDSAAYFCASSLTGGRLNNSPLHFGNGTRLTVT.

This chain links TRBV7-2 with TRBJ2-5; 10 nucleotides match TRBD1. Germline trimming cut 3 bases from V and 5 bases from J; bases unmatched to any gene: 3. Germline V gene lookup returns CDR1 SGHTA and CDR2 FQGNSA. CDR3 length equals 14 residues. The CDR3 spells CASSFGQGGETQYF. The CDR3 coding sequence is TGTGCCAGCAGCTTTGGACAGGGGGGGGAGACCCAGTACTTC. Full variable domain (rest looked up from reference TRBV7-2 and TRBJ2-5): GAGVSQSPSNKVTEKGKDVELRCDPISGHTALYWYRQSLGQGLEFLIYFQGNSAPDKSGLPSDRFSAERTGGSVSTLTIQRTQQEDSAVYLCASSFGQGGETQYFGPGTRLLVL.

J is TRBJ1-1 and V is TRBV6-4; TRBD1 is a possible D gene (5 bases). There are 13 residues in the CDR3. Trimming pared 8 bases from V and 3 bases from J, leaving 13 bases between. Per germline, CDR1 MRHNA and CDR2 SNTAGT. This CDR3 reads CASRRAGDTEAFF. In DNA, the CDR3 is TGTGCCAGCCGGAGGGCGGGGGACACTGAAGCTTTCTTT.

The CDR3: CASSLSRGRSPLHF. The CDR3 region has the DNA TGTGCCAGCAGTTTATCGAGGGGGCGTTCACCCCTCCACTTT. The chain combines TRBV27 with TRBJ1-6; 7 bases line up with TRBD1. The CDR3 spans 14 residues. CDR1 MNHEY and CDR2 SMNVEV come from the germline V gene (reference sequence). After removal of 0 bases from V and 9 bases from J, the junction contained 2 bases not matched to a gene.

This rearrangement joins TRBV5-1 to TRBJ2-3, with 13 nucleotides matching TRBD2. V lost 4 bases and J lost 1; bases outside the gene matches: 3. The CDR3 runs 16 residues. Germline V gives CDR1 SGHRS, CDR2 YFSETQ. CDR3 residues: CASSRGTSGGTDTQYF. CDR3 DNA: TGCGCCAGCAGCAGGGGGACTAGCGGGGGCACAGATACGCAGTATTTT.

This sequence joins TRBV6-2 or TRBV6-3 and TRBJ1-5, with 11 bases lining up with TRBD1. The V and J ends lost 3 bases and 3 bases, in that order; junction bases with no gene match: 13. In germline, CDR1 is MNHEY, CDR2 SVGEGT. There are 19 residues in the CDR3. This chain's CDR3 is CASSYQGQGVRANNQPQHF. The CDR3 nucleotides read TGTGCCAGCAGTTATCAGGGACAGGGGGTGCGAGCCAACAATCAGCCCCAGCATTTT.

The chain carries TRBV7-3 and TRBJ2-3, with D unclear. The length of the CDR3 is 14 residues. Germline CDR1 is SGHTA and CDR2 is FQGTGA. Trimming removed 1 base from V and 6 bases from J, with 11 bases in between. As DNA, the CDR3 is TGTGCCAGCAGCTTAAATCCCGCCGGGGATACGCAGTATTTT. It is translated as CASSLNPAGDTQYF. Full variable domain (rest looked up from reference TRBV7-3 and TRBJ2-3): GAGVSQTPSNKVTEKGKYVELRCDPISGHTALYWYRQSLGQGPEFLIYFQGTGAADDSGLPNDRFFAVRPEGSVSTLKIQRTERGDSAVYLCASSLNPAGDTQYFGPGTRLTVL.

The J gene is TRBJ1-2, the V gene TRBV27; a weak D match, TRBD1 (6 bases). Trimming pared 5 bases from V and 2 bases from J, leaving 30 bases between. CDR1 and CDR2 from the germline V gene are MNHEY and SMNVEV (reference sequence). The CDR3 is made up of 20 amino acids. The CDR3, as DNA: TGTGCCAGCAGTGTTATGATGCCCCGGACAGATAAAACTTCAAACTATGGCTACACCTTC. It is translated as CASSVMMPRTDKTSNYGYTF.

This clone was seen once. V gene TRBV9 combines with J gene TRBJ2-7; TRBD1 agrees at 10 bases. With V trimmed by 3 bases and J by 2 bases, 2 bases remained unmatched. The length of the CDR3 is 14 residues. The germline CDR1 and CDR2 sequences are SGDLS and YYNGEE. Here the CDR3 reads CASSGDRGPYEQYF. Here the CDR3 DNA reads TGTGCCAGCAGCGGTGACAGGGGGCCCTACGAGCAGTACTTC.

V usage is TRBV5-1 and J usage is TRBJ2-1; 7 bases are a match to TRBD1. V was clipped by 4 bases and J by 10 bases; unmatched bases: 11. The CDR3 contains 14 residues. From germline, CDR1 is SGHRS and CDR2 YFSETQ. CDR3 region: CASSKDTGDTEQFF. CDR3 DNA sequence: TGCGCCAGCAGCAAAGATACAGGGGATACCGAGCAGTTCTTC.

J is TRBJ2-3 and V is TRBV3-1 (or the pseudogene TRBV3-2); D is perhaps TRBD1 (6 bases). CDR1 LGHDT and CDR2 YNNKEL come from the germline V gene (reference sequence). This CDR3 has 15 residues. Trimming shortened V by 4 bases and J by 8 bases, and 19 bases separated the two germline ends. CDR3 residues: CASSPRTGLGGTQYF. The CDR3 DNA reads as TGTGCCAGCAGCCCACGGACTGGCCTAGGGGGTACGCAGTATTTT.

The chain employs TRBV3-1 (or the pseudogene TRBV3-2) and TRBJ2-7; tentatively, D is TRBD1 (6 bases). The CDR3 runs to 15 residues. Trimming stripped 0 bases from V and 3 bases from J, with 12 bases between. Germline values: CDR1 LGHDT, CDR2 YNNKEL (reference sequence). The CDR3 loop is CASSQETRGLYEQYF. Written as DNA, the CDR3 is TGTGCCAGCAGCCAAGAAACCAGGGGCCTCTACGAGCAGTACTTC.

The chain carries TRBV27 and TRBJ1-1, with D possibly TRBD1 on 5 matching bases. CDR1 and CDR2 (germline): MNHEY, SMNVEV (reference sequence). The CDR3 extends over 14 amino acids. The ends were cut back, 6 bases at V and 10 bases at J, with 21 bases in the middle. CDR3 nucleotide sequence: TGTGCCAGCAGCACTTCGCGACAGATAGGTGGAGCTTTCTTT. Residues: CASSTSRQIGGAFF.

This chain connects TRBV30 to TRBJ1-2; 7 nucleotides align to TRBD1. V lost 5 bases, J lost 0 bases, and 3 bases stayed unmatched. This CDR3 comprises 13 residues. From germline, CDR1 is GTSNPN and CDR2 SVGIG (reference sequence). The CDR3 reads CAWRTGSNYGYTF. DNA of the CDR3: TGTGCCTGGCGGACAGGTTCTAACTATGGCTACACCTTC.

The sample holds a few counts of this clone. The gene calls are TRBV2 and TRBJ2-3; the match to TRBD2 covers 9 bases. This CDR3 comprises 18 residues. V was clipped by 4 bases and J by 0 bases; unmatched bases: 11. The germline gives CDR1 SNHLY, CDR2 FYNNEI. CDR3 residues: CASSVALAGSTSTDTQYF. The CDR3, as DNA: TGTGCCAGCAGTGTGGCCCTAGCGGGGTCGACTAGCACAGATACGCAGTATTTT.

The V gene is TRBV30, the J gene TRBJ2-5; D is ambiguous. Trimming cost V 6 bases and J 1 base, with 12 bases left between them. CDR1 GTSNPN and CDR2 SVGIG come from the germline V gene (reference sequence). CDR3 length: 13 amino acids. CDR3 nucleotides: TGTGCCTGTTCAACAGTGGGCCAAGAGACCCAGTACTTC. Protein: CACSTVGQETQYF.

The genes are TRBV11-2 and TRBJ1-1; D perhaps matches TRBD1 (5 bases). Germline V CDR1 and CDR2: SGHAT, FQNNGV. The germline V and J ends were trimmed by 1 base and 4 bases, with 10 bases remaining between them. The CDR3 extends over 14 amino acids. CDR3 in DNA: TGTGCCAGCAGCTTAGGCCAGGGCAGCACTGAAGCTTTCTTT. This sequence encodes CASSLGQGSTEAFF.

The chain has TRBV5-4 and TRBJ2-3; TRBD1 aligns across 7 bases. V was pared by 3 bases and J by 0 bases, with 7 bases of the junction left unmatched. The V gene's germline CDR1 is SGHNT and CDR2 YYREEE (reference sequence). This CDR3 has 16 amino acids. DNA for the CDR3: TGTGCCAGCAGCTCGGGAACAGGGGCTAGCACAGATACGCAGTATTTT. As protein: CASSSGTGASTDTQYF.

The CDR3 nucleotides are TGTGCCAGCAGCTTGGGGGCAGGGATGGACTATGGCTACACCTTC. It yields the protein CASSLGAGMDYGYTF. The chain couples TRBV5-4 to TRBJ1-2; a possible D gene is TRBD1 (5 bases). Germline values: CDR1 SGHNT, CDR2 YYREEE (reference sequence). The CDR3 is 15 amino acids. V shed 0 bases and J shed 3 bases, with 12 bases lying between them.